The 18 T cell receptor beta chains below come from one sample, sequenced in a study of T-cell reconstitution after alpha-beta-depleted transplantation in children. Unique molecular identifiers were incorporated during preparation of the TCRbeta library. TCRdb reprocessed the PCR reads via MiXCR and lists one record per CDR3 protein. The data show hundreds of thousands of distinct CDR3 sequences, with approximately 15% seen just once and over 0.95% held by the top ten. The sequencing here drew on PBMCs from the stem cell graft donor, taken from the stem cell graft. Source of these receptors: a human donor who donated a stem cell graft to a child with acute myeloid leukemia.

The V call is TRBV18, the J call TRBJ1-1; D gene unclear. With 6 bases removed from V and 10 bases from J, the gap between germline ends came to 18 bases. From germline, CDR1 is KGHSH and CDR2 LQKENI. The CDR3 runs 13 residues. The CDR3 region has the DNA TGTGCCAGCTCGCCGACTTCTCAAGAGGGAGCTTTCTTT. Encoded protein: CASSPTSQEGAFF.

CDR3 loop: CASSLKGGGFSSGANVLTF. In DNA form, the CDR3 reads TGTGCCAGCAGCCTTAAGGGTGGCGGGTTCAGCTCTGGGGCCAACGTCCTGACTTTC. The chain has TRBV7-3 and TRBJ2-6; D is possibly TRBD2 (5 bases). Looked up from germline, CDR1 is SGHTA and CDR2 is FQGTGA. Trimming took off 5 bases at V and 0 bases at J, with 20 bases between the two ends. The CDR3 runs to 19 residues.

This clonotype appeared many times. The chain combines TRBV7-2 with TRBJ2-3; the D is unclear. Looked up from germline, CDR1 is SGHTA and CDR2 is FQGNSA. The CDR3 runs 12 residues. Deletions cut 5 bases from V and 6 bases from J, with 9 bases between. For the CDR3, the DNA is TGTGCCAGCAGCCTAAGTTCGGATACGCAGTATTTT. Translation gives CASSLSSDTQYF.

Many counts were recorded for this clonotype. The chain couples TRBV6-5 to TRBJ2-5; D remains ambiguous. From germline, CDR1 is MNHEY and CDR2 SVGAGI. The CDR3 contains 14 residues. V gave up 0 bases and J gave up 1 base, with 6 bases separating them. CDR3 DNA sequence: TGTGCCAGCAGTTACTCGCCTGCCCAAGAGACCCAGTACTTC. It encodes CASSYSPAQETQYF.

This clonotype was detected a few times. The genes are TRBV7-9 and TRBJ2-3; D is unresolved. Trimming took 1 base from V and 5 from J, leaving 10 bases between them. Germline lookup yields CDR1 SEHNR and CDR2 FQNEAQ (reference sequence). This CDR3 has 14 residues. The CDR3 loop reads CASSLELLRDTQYF. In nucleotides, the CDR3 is TGTGCCAGCAGCTTAGAACTGTTGCGAGATACGCAGTATTTT.

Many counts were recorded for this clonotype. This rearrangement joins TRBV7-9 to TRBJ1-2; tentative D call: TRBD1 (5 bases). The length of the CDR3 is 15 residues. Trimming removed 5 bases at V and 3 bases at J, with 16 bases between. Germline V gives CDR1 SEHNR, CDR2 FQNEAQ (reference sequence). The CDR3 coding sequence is TGTGCCAGCAGCCCCGAGGACAAGGCTGACTATGGCTACACCTTC. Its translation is CASSPEDKADYGYTF.

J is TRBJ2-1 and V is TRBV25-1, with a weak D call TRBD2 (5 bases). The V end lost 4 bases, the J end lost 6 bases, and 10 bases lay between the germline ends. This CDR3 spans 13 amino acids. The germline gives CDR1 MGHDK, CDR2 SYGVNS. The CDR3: CASSGPGSNEQFF. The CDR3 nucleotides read TGTGCCAGCAGTGGCCCGGGGAGCAATGAGCAGTTCTTC.

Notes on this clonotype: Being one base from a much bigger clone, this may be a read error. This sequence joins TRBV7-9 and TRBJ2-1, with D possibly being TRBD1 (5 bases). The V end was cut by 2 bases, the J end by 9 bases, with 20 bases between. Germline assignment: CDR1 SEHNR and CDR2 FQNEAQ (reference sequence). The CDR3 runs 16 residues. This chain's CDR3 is CASSLWMGRAVPEQFF. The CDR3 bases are TGTGCCAGCAGCTTATGGATGGGCAGGGCAGTTCCTGAGCAGTTCTTC.

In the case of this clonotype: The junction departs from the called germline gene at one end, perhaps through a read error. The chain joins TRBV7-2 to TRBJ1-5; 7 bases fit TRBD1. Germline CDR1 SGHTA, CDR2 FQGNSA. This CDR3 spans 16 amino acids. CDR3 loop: CASRLGGEGIMQPQHF. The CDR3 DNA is TGTGCCAGCAGATTAGGGGGCGAGGGAATAATGCAGCCCCAGCATTTT.

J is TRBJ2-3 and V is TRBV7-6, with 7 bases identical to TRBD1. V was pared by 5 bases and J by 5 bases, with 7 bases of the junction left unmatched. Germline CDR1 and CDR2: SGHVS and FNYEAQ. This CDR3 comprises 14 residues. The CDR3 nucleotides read TGTGCCAGCAGCCGACAGGGAGAAATAGATACGCAGTATTTT. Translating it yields CASSRQGEIDTQYF.

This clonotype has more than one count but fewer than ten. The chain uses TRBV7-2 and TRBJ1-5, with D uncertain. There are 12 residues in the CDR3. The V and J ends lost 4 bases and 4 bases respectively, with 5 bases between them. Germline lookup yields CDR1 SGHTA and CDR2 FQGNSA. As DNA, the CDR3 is TGTGCCAGCAGCTCCCTTAATCAGCCCCAGCATTTT. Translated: CASSSLNQPQHF.

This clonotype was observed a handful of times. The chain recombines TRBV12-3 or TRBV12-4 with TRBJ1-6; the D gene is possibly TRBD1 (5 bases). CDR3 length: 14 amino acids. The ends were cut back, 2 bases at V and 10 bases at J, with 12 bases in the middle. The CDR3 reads CASSLIQGGSPLHF. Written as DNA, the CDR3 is TGTGCCAGCAGTTTAATCCAGGGTGGATCACCCCTCCACTTT.

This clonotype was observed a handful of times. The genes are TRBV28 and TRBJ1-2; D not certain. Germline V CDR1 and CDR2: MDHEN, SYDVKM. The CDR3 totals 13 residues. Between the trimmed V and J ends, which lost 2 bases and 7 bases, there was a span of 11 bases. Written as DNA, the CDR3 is TGTGCCAGCAGTTTACCCAAACTCCTTGGCTACACCTTC. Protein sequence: CASSLPKLLGYTF.

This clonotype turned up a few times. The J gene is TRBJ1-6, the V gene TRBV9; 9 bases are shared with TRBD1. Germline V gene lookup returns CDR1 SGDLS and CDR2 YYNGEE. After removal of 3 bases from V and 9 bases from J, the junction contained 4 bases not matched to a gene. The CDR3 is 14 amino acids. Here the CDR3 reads CASSETGGASPLHF. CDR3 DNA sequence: TGTGCCAGCAGCGAGACAGGGGGAGCTTCACCCCTCCACTTT.

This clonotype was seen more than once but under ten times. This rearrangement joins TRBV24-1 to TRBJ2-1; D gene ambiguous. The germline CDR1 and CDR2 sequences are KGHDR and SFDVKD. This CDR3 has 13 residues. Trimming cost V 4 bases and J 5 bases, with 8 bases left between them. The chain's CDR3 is CATSDGSNNEQFF. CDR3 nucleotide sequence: TGTGCCACCAGTGACGGCTCGAACAATGAGCAGTTCTTC.

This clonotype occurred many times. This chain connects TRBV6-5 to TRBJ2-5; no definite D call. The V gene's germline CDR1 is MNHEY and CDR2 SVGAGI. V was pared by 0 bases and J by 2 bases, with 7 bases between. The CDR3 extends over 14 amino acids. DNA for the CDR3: TGTGCCAGCAGTTACTCCCGCAGACAAGAGACCCAGTACTTC. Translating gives CASSYSRRQETQYF.

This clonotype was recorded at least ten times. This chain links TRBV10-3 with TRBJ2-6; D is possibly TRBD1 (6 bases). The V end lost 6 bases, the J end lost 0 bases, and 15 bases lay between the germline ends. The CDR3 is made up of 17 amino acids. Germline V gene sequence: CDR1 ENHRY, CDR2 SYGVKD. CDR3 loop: CAIRGARELSGANVLTF. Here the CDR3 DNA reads TGTGCCATCAGGGGGGCCAGGGAACTCTCTGGGGCCAACGTCCTGACTTTC.

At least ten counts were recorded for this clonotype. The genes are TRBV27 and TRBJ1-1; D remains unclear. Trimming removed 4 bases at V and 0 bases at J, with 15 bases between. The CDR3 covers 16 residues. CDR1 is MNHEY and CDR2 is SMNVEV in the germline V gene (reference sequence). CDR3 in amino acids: CASSWPVQAVNTEAFF. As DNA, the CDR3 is TGTGCCAGCAGTTGGCCGGTGCAGGCGGTGAACACTGAAGCTTTCTTT.